These T cell receptor beta chains were read from a single sample in a study of T cell responses to AZD1222 COVID-19 vaccine. Some clones are missing from TCRdb's copy, which holds only in-frame ones; the method was immunoSEQ multiplex PCR. In the table there are under 250,000 clones, 90% to 95% of which are singletons. This sample comprised peripheral blood, obtained on day 0 of MenACWY control vaccination. The receptors shown here come from an adult in good health. The CDR3 runs from the conserved cysteine through the conserved F or W. The D gene is left open where the match is weak. For some rows the clone size is stated as once, few or many, or as a class when expanded; others skip it.

once TRBJ1-2 TRBV27 - CASSLAGPYGYTF TGTGCCAGCAGTCTAGCAGGACCCTATGGCTACACCTTC
- TRBJ1-1 TRBV18 - CASSPRGDTEAFF TGTGCCAGCTCCCCTAGAGGAGACACTGAAGCTTTCTTT
- TRBJ2-1 TRBV7-3 TRBD1 CASSPGQVNYNEQFF TGTGCCAGCAGCCCGGGACAGGTGAACTACAATGAGCAGTTCTTC
- TRBJ1-2 TRBV30 - CAWSDDRGVVYGYTF TGTGCCTGGAGTGATGATAGGGGTGTTGTCTATGGCTACACCTTC
- TRBJ1-4 TRBV30 TRBD1 CAWTYRGAEKLFF TGTGCCTGGACATACAGGGGCGCGGAAAAACTGTTTTTT
- TRBJ2-7 TRBV18 - CASSRDNSYEQYF TGTGCCAGCTCAAGGGACAACTCCTACGAGCAGTACTTC
once TRBJ1-1 TRBV15 TRBD1 CATSSKTGGNTEAFF TGTGCCACCAGCAGTAAGACAGGGGGCAACACTGAAGCTTTCTTT
once TRBJ2-1 TRBV19 - CASSIGQKGEQFF TGTGCCAGTAGTATAGGGCAGAAAGGCGAGCAGTTCTTC
- TRBJ2-7 TRBV5-1 TRBD1 CASSLIGGTGKHEQYF TGCGCCAGCAGCTTAATAGGGGGGACAGGGAAACACGAGCAGTACTTC
- TRBJ2-5 TRBV7-2 TRBD2 CASSTTGRRGGGETQYF TGTGCCAGCAGCACCACGGGGAGGCGGGGGGGCGGAGAGACCCAGTACTTC
- TRBJ2-5 TRBV11-3 - CASSSSVGTGETQYF TGTGCCAGCAGCTCGAGTGTGGGGACGGGAGAGACCCAGTACTTC
- TRBJ1-4 TRBV2 - CASSERGGIAATNEKLFF TGTGCCAGCAGTGAAAGGGGGGGAATAGCTGCAACTAATGAAAAACTGTTTTTT
- TRBJ1-1 TRBV16 TRBD1 CASSPSQGRNTEAFF TGTGCCAGCAGCCCCTCACAGGGGCGGAACACTGAAGCTTTCTTT
- TRBJ1-2 TRBV7-2 TRBD1 CASSITQGGGYGYTF TGTGCCAGCAGCATCACCCAGGGGGGGGGCTATGGCTACACCTTC
- TRBJ2-1 TRBV7-2 TRBD2 CASSVSGGDSYNEQFF TGTGCCAGCAGCGTTAGCGGGGGGGACTCCTACAATGAGCAGTTCTTC
- TRBJ1-4 TRBV12-5 - CASGSGATNEKLFF TGTGCTAGTGGTTCAGGGGCAACTAATGAAAAACTGTTTTTT
- TRBJ1-5 TRBV3-1/TRBV3-2 - CASSQAGGNQPQHF TGTGCCAGCAGCCAAGCTGGGGGCAATCAGCCCCAGCATTTT
- TRBJ1-2 TRBV5-1 - CASSANREGGYTF TGCGCCAGCAGCGCCAACAGGGAAGGCGGCTACACCTTC
- TRBJ1-1 TRBV3-1/TRBV3-2 - CASSQGGTEAFF TGTGCCAGCAGCCAAGGGGGAACTGAAGCTTTCTTT
- TRBJ2-3 TRBV5-8 - CASSLSSGSLQYF TGTGCCAGCAGCTTGTCATCAGGGTCGCTACAGTATTTT
- TRBJ1-4 TRBV7-6 TRBD1 CASSRQGSYEKLFF TGTGCCAGCAGTCGACAGGGGTCGTATGAAAAACTGTTTTTT
- TRBJ2-7 TRBV28 - CASSDGQSYEQYF TGTGCCAGCAGCGACGGACAATCCTACGAGCAGTACTTC
- TRBJ1-2 TRBV7-8 - CASSGQTGLGYTF TGTGCCAGCAGCGGACAGACAGGCTTGGGCTACACCTTC
few TRBJ1-6 TRBV6-5 - CASRRLYDSPLHF TGTGCCAGCAGACGACTTTATGATTCACCCCTCCACTTT
- TRBJ1-2 TRBV18 TRBD1 CASSLRDSYGYTF TGTGCCAGCTCACTCCGGGACAGCTATGGCTACACCTTC
- TRBJ2-7 TRBV6-5 - CASSQNRGPLYEQYF TGTGCCAGCAGCCAAAACCGGGGGCCCCTATACGAGCAGTACTTC
- TRBJ2-7 TRBV12-3/TRBV12-4 - CASRGVSYEQYF TGTGCCAGCAGAGGAGTCTCCTACGAGCAGTACTTC
- TRBJ2-5 TRBV5-4 - CASSLFFPGRETQYF TGTGCCAGCAGCTTGTTTTTTCCAGGCAGGGAGACCCAGTACTTC
- TRBJ1-5 TRBV28 - CASGSNQPQHF TGTGCCAGCGGATCGAATCAGCCCCAGCATTTT
- TRBJ1-5 TRBV21-1 - CASTIGTDGGQPQHF TGTGCCAGCACCATCGGGACAGATGGTGGTCAGCCCCAGCATTTT
- TRBJ1-1 TRBV30 - CAWSAGRFSAEAFF TGTGCCTGGAGCGCTGGACGGTTCAGCGCTGAAGCTTTCTTT